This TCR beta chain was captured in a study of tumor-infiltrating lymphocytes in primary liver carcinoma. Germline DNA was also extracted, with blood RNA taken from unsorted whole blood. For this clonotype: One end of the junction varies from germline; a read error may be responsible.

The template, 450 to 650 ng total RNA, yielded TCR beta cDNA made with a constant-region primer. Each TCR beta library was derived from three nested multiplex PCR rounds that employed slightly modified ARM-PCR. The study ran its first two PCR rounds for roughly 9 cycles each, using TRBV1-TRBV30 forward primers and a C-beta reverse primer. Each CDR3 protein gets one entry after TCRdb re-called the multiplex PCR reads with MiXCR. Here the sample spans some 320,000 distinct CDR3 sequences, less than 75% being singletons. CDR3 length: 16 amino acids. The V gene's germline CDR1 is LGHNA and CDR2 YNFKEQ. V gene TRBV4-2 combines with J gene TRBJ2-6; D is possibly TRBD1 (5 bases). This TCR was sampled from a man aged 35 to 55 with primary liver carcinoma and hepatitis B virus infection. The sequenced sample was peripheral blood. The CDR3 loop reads CASSQEQASGANVLSF. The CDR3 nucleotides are TGTGCCAGCAGCCAAGAGCAGGCCTCTGGGGCCAACGTCCTGTCTTTT.